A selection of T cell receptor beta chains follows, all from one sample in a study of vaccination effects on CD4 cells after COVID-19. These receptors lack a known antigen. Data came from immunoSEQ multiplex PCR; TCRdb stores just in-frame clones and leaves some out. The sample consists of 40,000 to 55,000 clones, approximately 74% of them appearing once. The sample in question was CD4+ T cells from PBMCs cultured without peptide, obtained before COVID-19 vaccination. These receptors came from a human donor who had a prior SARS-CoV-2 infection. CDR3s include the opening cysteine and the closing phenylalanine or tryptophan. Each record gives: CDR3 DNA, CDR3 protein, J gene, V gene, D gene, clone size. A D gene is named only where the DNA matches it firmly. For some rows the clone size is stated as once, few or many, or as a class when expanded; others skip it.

cdr3_nt: TGTGCCAGCAGGACATGGAACACTGAAGCTTTCTTT
cdr3_aa: CASRTWNTEAFF
j_call: TRBJ1-1
v_call: TRBV2
d_call: -
clone_size: few

cdr3_nt: TGTGCCAGCAGGATGGAGGTCACTGAAGCTTTCTTT
cdr3_aa: CASRMEVTEAFF
j_call: TRBJ1-1
v_call: TRBV21-1
d_call: -
clone_size: -

cdr3_nt: TGTGCCAGCAGTAAGGGGGACTTGGGTGAGCAGTTCTTC
cdr3_aa: CASSKGDLGEQFF
j_call: TRBJ2-1
v_call: TRBV6-5
d_call: -
clone_size: -

cdr3_nt: TGTGCCAGCTCGCGAGACAGGGTGGGCACTGAAGCTTTCTTT
cdr3_aa: CASSRDRVGTEAFF
j_call: TRBJ1-1
v_call: TRBV5-6
d_call: TRBD1
clone_size: -

cdr3_nt: TGTGCCAGCAGCTTAGGAGGGGGCGTTGGCACTGAAGCTTTCTTT
cdr3_aa: CASSLGGGVGTEAFF
j_call: TRBJ1-1
v_call: TRBV11-3
d_call: TRBD1
clone_size: -

cdr3_nt: TGTGCCAGCAGTCCGGACAGGGGGCGAACCTATGGCTACACCTTC
cdr3_aa: CASSPDRGRTYGYTF
j_call: TRBJ1-2
v_call: TRBV27
d_call: TRBD1
clone_size: -

cdr3_nt: TGTGCCAGCAGTTATGAACAGTCCCCCCTGGGCCAGCCCCAGCATTTT
cdr3_aa: CASSYEQSPLGQPQHF
j_call: TRBJ1-5
v_call: TRBV6-5
d_call: -
clone_size: -

cdr3_nt: TGTGCCAGCTCAGAAGGGGGACTAGCGGGACCCACAGATACGCAGTATTTT
cdr3_aa: CASSEGGLAGPTDTQYF
j_call: TRBJ2-3
v_call: TRBV18
d_call: TRBD2
clone_size: -

cdr3_nt: TGTGCCACCAGCAGAGTAGGGGGGGAAAAACTGTTTTTT
cdr3_aa: CATSRVGGEKLFF
j_call: TRBJ1-4
v_call: TRBV15
d_call: -
clone_size: -

cdr3_nt: TGTGCCAGCAGGCTAGACAGCGACTATGGCTACACCTTC
cdr3_aa: CASRLDSDYGYTF
j_call: TRBJ1-2
v_call: TRBV6-5
d_call: -
clone_size: -

cdr3_nt: TGTGCTAGCAGCCCCAGTCCGCCTGGGAATAAGGAGACCCAGTACTTC
cdr3_aa: CASSPSPPGNKETQYF
j_call: TRBJ2-5
v_call: TRBV7-7
d_call: -
clone_size: -

cdr3_nt: TGCGCCAGCAGCTTGTACGGGGCGGGTGAGCAGTTCTTC
cdr3_aa: CASSLYGAGEQFF
j_call: TRBJ2-1
v_call: TRBV5-1
d_call: -
clone_size: -

cdr3_nt: TGTGCCAGCAGTTACTCCCAGCTGATAGATACGCAGTATTTT
cdr3_aa: CASSYSQLIDTQYF
j_call: TRBJ2-3
v_call: TRBV6-2/TRBV6-3
d_call: -
clone_size: few

cdr3_nt: TGCGCCAGCAGCTTGGGTGGACTAGCGGGAGGAGGGGGAGATACGCAGTATTTT
cdr3_aa: CASSLGGLAGGGGDTQYF
j_call: TRBJ2-3
v_call: TRBV5-1
d_call: TRBD2
clone_size: -

cdr3_nt: TGCGCCAGCAGCTTGGACGGACCGGCTGGGGCCAACGTCCTGACTTTC
cdr3_aa: CASSLDGPAGANVLTF
j_call: TRBJ2-6
v_call: TRBV5-1
d_call: -
clone_size: -

cdr3_nt: TGTGCCAGCAGGTCTCAGGGGTCCCCCACCGGGGAGCTGTTTTTT
cdr3_aa: CASRSQGSPTGELFF
j_call: TRBJ2-2
v_call: TRBV5-4
d_call: -
clone_size: -

cdr3_nt: TGTGCCAGCAGTGAGGACAGAGATTCAATCGGCTACACCTTC
cdr3_aa: CASSEDRDSIGYTF
j_call: TRBJ1-2
v_call: TRBV2
d_call: -
clone_size: -

cdr3_nt: TGTGCCAGCACGGTTGATGGCAGACTGAACACTGAAGCTTTCTTT
cdr3_aa: CASTVDGRLNTEAFF
j_call: TRBJ1-1
v_call: TRBV7-9
d_call: -
clone_size: -

cdr3_nt: TGTGCCAGCAGGGCGAACCGGGACCACACCGGGGAGCTGTTTTTT
cdr3_aa: CASRANRDHTGELFF
j_call: TRBJ2-2
v_call: TRBV6-5
d_call: -
clone_size: -

cdr3_nt: TGCGCCAGCAGCGTACAGGGGGCGGTCACAGATACGCAGTATTTT
cdr3_aa: CASSVQGAVTDTQYF
j_call: TRBJ2-3
v_call: TRBV4-3
d_call: TRBD1
clone_size: -

cdr3_nt: TGCAGTGCTAAGGATAGGGTGACCCAGTACTTC
cdr3_aa: CSAKDRVTQYF
j_call: TRBJ2-5
v_call: TRBV20-1
d_call: -
clone_size: few

cdr3_nt: TGTGCCAGCAGCCAAGGAGGGAGCGGGGGGGCCGGGGAGCTGTTTTTT
cdr3_aa: CASSQGGSGGAGELFF
j_call: TRBJ2-2
v_call: TRBV3-1/TRBV3-2
d_call: TRBD2
clone_size: -

cdr3_nt: TGCGCCAGCAGCCAGACGGGACAGTATAATGAAAAACTGTTTTTT
cdr3_aa: CASSQTGQYNEKLFF
j_call: TRBJ1-4
v_call: TRBV4-3
d_call: TRBD1
clone_size: -

cdr3_nt: TGCAGCGTTGAAGGCGCAGGGTCTGGCTACACCTTC
cdr3_aa: CSVEGAGSGYTF
j_call: TRBJ1-2
v_call: TRBV29-1
d_call: -
clone_size: -

cdr3_nt: TGTGCCAGTGGAGGTGGGGCCAACGTCCTGACTTTC
cdr3_aa: CASGGGANVLTF
j_call: TRBJ2-6
v_call: TRBV12-3/TRBV12-4
d_call: -
clone_size: once

cdr3_nt: TGTGCCAGCAGTGGACAGGGGGTGCGATACACTGAAGCTTTCTTT
cdr3_aa: CASSGQGVRYTEAFF
j_call: TRBJ1-1
v_call: TRBV2
d_call: TRBD1
clone_size: -

cdr3_nt: TGTGCCAGTAGTATTAGCGGGGGGGTTGGAGATACGCAGTATTTT
cdr3_aa: CASSISGGVGDTQYF
j_call: TRBJ2-3
v_call: TRBV19
d_call: TRBD2
clone_size: -

cdr3_nt: TGTGCCAGCTCGAAACAGGGGGCGCGCACTGAAGCTTTCTTT
cdr3_aa: CASSKQGARTEAFF
j_call: TRBJ1-1
v_call: TRBV18
d_call: TRBD1
clone_size: -

cdr3_nt: TGTGCCAGCACCGAGGATCGGGGTTTTACCGTTAATGAAAAACTGTTTTTT
cdr3_aa: CASTEDRGFTVNEKLFF
j_call: TRBJ1-4
v_call: TRBV2
d_call: -
clone_size: -

cdr3_nt: TGTGCCAGCAGCTCGAGGTCCGGGGCCCTCGGAGGGGAGCTGTTTTTT
cdr3_aa: CASSSRSGALGGELFF
j_call: TRBJ2-2
v_call: TRBV7-9
d_call: -
clone_size: few

cdr3_nt: TGTGCCAGCAGCCGAGGGTGGGGGTTCCGGGACGAAAACACTGAAGCTTTCTTT
cdr3_aa: CASSRGWGFRDENTEAFF
j_call: TRBJ1-1
v_call: TRBV7-9
d_call: -
clone_size: once

cdr3_nt: TGTGCCAGCAGCAACAGACAGGGCGGAGAGACCCAGTACTTC
cdr3_aa: CASSNRQGGETQYF
j_call: TRBJ2-5
v_call: TRBV7-2
d_call: TRBD1
clone_size: -

cdr3_nt: TGTGCCAGCAGTGAACTCCGGGGACAGAGAGTCTACAATGAGCAGTTCTTC
cdr3_aa: CASSELRGQRVYNEQFF
j_call: TRBJ2-1
v_call: TRBV6-1
d_call: TRBD1
clone_size: -

cdr3_nt: TGCAGTGCTAGTGTCCCAGGGGGCCGCTCGGATACGCAGTATTTT
cdr3_aa: CSASVPGGRSDTQYF
j_call: TRBJ2-3
v_call: TRBV20-1
d_call: TRBD1
clone_size: -

cdr3_nt: TGTGCTAGTGGTTTGCCGCGGGAGCGGGAGACCCAGTACTTC
cdr3_aa: CASGLPRERETQYF
j_call: TRBJ2-5
v_call: TRBV12-5
d_call: TRBD2
clone_size: -

cdr3_nt: TGTGCCAGCAGCTTGACGGATACGCAGTATTTT
cdr3_aa: CASSLTDTQYF
j_call: TRBJ2-3
v_call: TRBV7-9
d_call: -
clone_size: -

cdr3_nt: TGTGCCAGCAGCCAAGCGGGCGTGACCTACAATGAGCAGTTCTTC
cdr3_aa: CASSQAGVTYNEQFF
j_call: TRBJ2-1
v_call: TRBV5-4
d_call: -
clone_size: medium-sized

cdr3_nt: TGTGCCAGCACCGGACGGGGGAGCTATGGCTACACCTTC
cdr3_aa: CASTGRGSYGYTF
j_call: TRBJ1-2
v_call: TRBV2
d_call: -
clone_size: -

cdr3_nt: TGTGCCAGCAGCCACCCGACAGGGCCCACTGAAGCTTTCTTT
cdr3_aa: CASSHPTGPTEAFF
j_call: TRBJ1-1
v_call: TRBV14
d_call: TRBD1
clone_size: few

cdr3_nt: TGTGCCAGCAGCCAAGACCCCGACGGTGTTTTCGAGCAGTACTTC
cdr3_aa: CASSQDPDGVFEQYF
j_call: TRBJ2-7
v_call: TRBV4-2
d_call: -
clone_size: -

cdr3_nt: TGTGCCAGCTCACCAGCGCGTCGGGCTAGCGGGAGTAATGAGCAGTTCTTC
cdr3_aa: CASSPARRASGSNEQFF
j_call: TRBJ2-1
v_call: TRBV18
d_call: TRBD2
clone_size: -

cdr3_nt: TGTGCCAGCAGTGGGACAGGGTATGATTCCTACGAGCAGTACTTC
cdr3_aa: CASSGTGYDSYEQYF
j_call: TRBJ2-7
v_call: TRBV6-6
d_call: TRBD1
clone_size: -

cdr3_nt: TGTGCCAGCAGCGTAGGACAGGTCTACAATGAGCAGTTCTTC
cdr3_aa: CASSVGQVYNEQFF
j_call: TRBJ2-1
v_call: TRBV5-4
d_call: TRBD1
clone_size: -

cdr3_nt: TGTGCCAGCAGCTTACAGGGGGCAGGGTACAATGAGCAGTTCTTC
cdr3_aa: CASSLQGAGYNEQFF
j_call: TRBJ2-1
v_call: TRBV7-9
d_call: TRBD1
clone_size: few

cdr3_nt: TGTGCCAGTAGTATGAGGGACAGGGGCCCCTACGAGCAGTACTTC
cdr3_aa: CASSMRDRGPYEQYF
j_call: TRBJ2-7
v_call: TRBV19
d_call: TRBD1
clone_size: -

cdr3_nt: TGCGCCAGCAGCCCGGGGCCGAGCTCCTACGAGCAGTACTTC
cdr3_aa: CASSPGPSSYEQYF
j_call: TRBJ2-7
v_call: TRBV5-1
d_call: -
clone_size: -

cdr3_nt: TGTGCCAGCAGCTTCAAAGAAGAGACCCAGTACTTC
cdr3_aa: CASSFKEETQYF
j_call: TRBJ2-5
v_call: TRBV7-9
d_call: -
clone_size: few

cdr3_nt: TGCGCCAGCAGCCAAGCAGGGAGGGACACCATATATTTT
cdr3_aa: CASSQAGRDTIYF
j_call: TRBJ1-3
v_call: TRBV4-1
d_call: -
clone_size: -

cdr3_nt: TGTGCCAGTAGTATCGTCTCTCCGGGGCGGGGTACCGGGGAGCTGTTTTTT
cdr3_aa: CASSIVSPGRGTGELFF
j_call: TRBJ2-2
v_call: TRBV19
d_call: -
clone_size: once

cdr3_nt: TGTGCCAGCTTGTTGGGGCTAGCGGACTACAATGAGCAGTTCTTC
cdr3_aa: CASLLGLADYNEQFF
j_call: TRBJ2-1
v_call: TRBV7-2
d_call: TRBD2
clone_size: -

cdr3_nt: TGTGCCAGCAGCTTGCTAGCGGGAACCTCCACCGGGGAGCTGTTTTTT
cdr3_aa: CASSLLAGTSTGELFF
j_call: TRBJ2-2
v_call: TRBV5-5
d_call: TRBD2
clone_size: -

cdr3_nt: TGCGCCAGCAGCTTGGGCGGTTCCACCGGGGAGCTGTTTTTT
cdr3_aa: CASSLGGSTGELFF
j_call: TRBJ2-2
v_call: TRBV5-1
d_call: -
clone_size: -

cdr3_nt: TGTGCCAGCAGCTTGGTAGGTACGGTTTTCTTT
cdr3_aa: CASSLVGTVFF
j_call: TRBJ1-1
v_call: TRBV5-6
d_call: -
clone_size: -

cdr3_nt: TGTGCCAGCAGACCCCTAGGGGGCGCGAACACTGAAGCTTTCTTT
cdr3_aa: CASRPLGGANTEAFF
j_call: TRBJ1-1
v_call: TRBV6-5
d_call: TRBD1
clone_size: -